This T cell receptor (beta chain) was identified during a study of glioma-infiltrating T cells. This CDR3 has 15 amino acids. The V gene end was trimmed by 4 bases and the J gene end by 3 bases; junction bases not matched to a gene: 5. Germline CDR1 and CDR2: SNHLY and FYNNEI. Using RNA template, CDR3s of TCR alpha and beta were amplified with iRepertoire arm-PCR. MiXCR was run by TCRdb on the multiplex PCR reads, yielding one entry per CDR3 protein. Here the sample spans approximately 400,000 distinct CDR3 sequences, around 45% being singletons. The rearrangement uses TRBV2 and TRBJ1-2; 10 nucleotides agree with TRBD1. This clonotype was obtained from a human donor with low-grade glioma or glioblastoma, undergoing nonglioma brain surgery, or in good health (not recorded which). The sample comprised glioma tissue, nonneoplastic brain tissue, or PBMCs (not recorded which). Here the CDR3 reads CASSVGDRGDYGYTF. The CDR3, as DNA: TGTGCCAGCAGTGTCGGGGACAGGGGTGACTATGGCTACACCTTC.